Below, one T cell receptor (beta chain) is given with its context. Its antigen remains unidentified. No clone much larger than this one lies a single base away; base qualities are absent. Per the publication, the treatment or condition label means: some 19 received Ad26.COV2.S at low or high dose, single or two shots; several received placebo; per-sample allocation not given. Repertoires of vaccine and placebo recipients were sequenced from samples collected on day 63 after the first injection. In Cohort 1b, roughly 25 adults aged 18-55 years were enrolled at a single site in Boston, USA, between 29 July and 7 August 2020. As a vaccine, Ad26.COV2.S was a replication-incompetent adenovirus type 26 vector that expressed a prefusion-stabilized SARS-CoV-2 spike protein derived from the original Wuhan strain. The CDR3 goes from the cysteine to the phenylalanine over 12 residues. The sequence is cut down to CDR3 DNA, 36 bases in frame from base 1. Sequences KGHSH (CDR1) and LQKENI (CDR2) are obtained from the germline V gene. V and J lose 2 bases and 1 base, and a span of 2 bases separates them.

The immunoSEQ Assay was used to sequence TCRbeta CDR3 regions. After extraction, genomic DNA underwent amplification by bias-controlled multiplex PCR, followed by high-throughput sequencing. Regarding the original processing steps: To quantify the absolute abundance of each unique TCRbeta CDR3 region, sequences were collapsed and filtered. T cell fraction was estimated by normalizing TCRbeta template counts to usable DNA, which was measured by amplifying reference genes present in all nucleated cells. Repertoire TCRs were annotated as SARS-CoV-2-specific by exact matching of V gene, CDR3 amino acid sequence and J gene to a known reactive TCR set. The reference SARS-CoV-2 TCR set was derived from MIRA and filtered for enrichment in COVID-19-positive ImmuneCODE repertoires, a step that removed public or cross-reactive TCRs. Based on the MIRA antigens, annotated TCRs were further analysed at the level of specific ORF or position within ORF. Depth was the summed frequency of annotated unique rearrangements, while breadth was defined as annotated unique rearrangements over total unique productive rearrangements. Two-sided Wilcoxon rank-sum tests were used to compare TCR breadth between groups. TCRdb re-hosts the immuneACCESS table, in-frame sequences only. Its copies lack some clones; in the studies checked, an unresolved V gene accounts for under half of them, and the cause for the rest is not known. The V and J calls and clone size are taken from that table; D and trimming were inferred from the DNA. For this sample the table gives over 400,000 clones, of which about 92% were detected only once. Clones ranked in the top ten supply more than 1.5% of the sample.

The sample belongs to a study of Ad26.COV2.S vaccination and SARS-CoV-2 variants (dated by TCRdb to the early 2020s). Concerning the study at large: Donors in the vaccine arm were drawn from COV1001, a multicentre, randomized, double-blind, placebo-controlled phase I-IIa trial testing Ad26.COV2.S in healthy adults. Ad26.COV2.S was administered intramuscularly at a dose of 5x10^10 or 1x10^11 viral particles, either as one shot or as two shots given 56 days apart. TCRbeta repertoire sequencing served as the tool for gauging how specific and how broad the SARS-CoV-2-reactive T cell receptors were following Ad26.COV2.S vaccination. The TCR-sequenced set comprised approximately 32 samples: some 20 Ad26.COV2.S vaccine recipients, 5 placebo recipients and 8 SARS-CoV-2 convalescent individuals. Trial participants were randomized into five groups of five, in which low-dose or high-dose Ad26.COV2.S was given once or twice, or placebo was given on both occasions. Throughout the experiments and outcome assessment, investigators stayed blinded to trial group allocation.

General conclusions and limits of the study: According to the authors, total T cell responses may have been underestimated by the TCR breadth and depth analyses. Substantial breadth of spike-specific CD8+ and CD4+ T cell responses was reported after vaccination. Spike-specific TCR breadth was higher in Ad26.COV2.S recipients than in placebo recipients (P = 0.0014). The study lacked the statistical power to compare responses across vaccine doses or regimens. Vaccine and placebo recipients had comparable non-spike TCR breadth, which fits with the vaccine containing only spike.

The sequence derives from a person aged 18-65 years who received the Ad26.COV2.S COVID-19 vaccine or a placebo. Here the chain combines TRBV18 and TRBJ1-1, with the D gene not confidently named. Specimen: peripheral blood, collected in a trial of Ad26.COV2.S vaccine versus placebo. CDR3 protein: CASSPANTEAFF. The DNA reads as follows: TGTGCCAGCTCACCAGCGAACACTGAAGCTTTCTTT.